The TCR beta chain under discussion was sequenced for a study of cytomegalovirus exposure and HLA in healthy donors. Overall study: Unique TCRs from HLA-typed donors, 70 million to 85 million of them, were held in an early data release. Findings and limits, study-wide: For TCR beta chains, V- and J-gene trimming was later linked to a missense DCLRE1C variant. Most subjects' HLA-A and HLA-B alleles were reportedly predicted from TCR beta sequences.

This donor's record omits CMV serostatus. V lost 5 bases and J lost 1, with 14 bases in between. This CDR3 contains 15 residues. CDR1 MDHEN and CDR2 SYDVKM come from the germline V gene. As for this clone: Its antigen is not known.

Researchers ran the PCR with 60 Vbeta and 13 Jbeta primers. Profiled with immunoSEQ multiplex PCR; TCRdb holds only in-frame clones, not every one. The sample has about 120,000 clones, 74% seen once. The genes are TRBV28 and TRBJ1-2, with D possibly being TRBD1 (5 bases). Sequenced: PBMCs. The sequence was collected from a human donor in good health. The CDR3 bases are TGTGCCAGCAGTCCCTATGGGACTTTTAACTATGGCTACACCTTC. Its protein product is CASSPYGTFNYGYTF.